The next 9 T cell receptor beta chains were all read from a single sample in a study of control samples from healthy donors and cancer patients. Measured with immunoSEQ multiplex PCR; TCRdb has only the in-frame clones, and not every one. Altogether roughly 130,000 clones are present, 75% to 95% being singletons, with the ten largest covering more than 2%. Sequenced: blood. The receptors originated from a man younger than 30 in good health.

V usage is TRBV21-1 and J usage is TRBJ1-4. TRBV21-1 counts as a pseudogene. The CDR3 loop spans 18 amino acids. The CDR3 protein is CASSMPLEVVVTNEKLFF. The CDR3 coding sequence is TGTGCCAGCAGCATGCCCCTCGAGGTGGTTGTAACTAATGAAAAACTGTTTTTT.

The rearrangement links TRBV3-1 (or the pseudogene TRBV3-2) to TRBJ2-3; TRBD1 matches at 10 bases. The V gene's germline CDR1 is LGHDT and CDR2 YNNKEL (reference sequence). The CDR3 covers 13 residues. V was pared by 3 bases and J by 12 bases, with 6 bases of the junction left unmatched. The CDR3 region has the DNA TGTGCCAGCAGCCAGACCGGACAGGGGGTTCAGTATTTT. This gives the protein CASSQTGQGVQYF.

The chain uses TRBV28 and TRBJ1-1; tentatively, D is TRBD1 (5 bases). The CDR3 runs to 14 residues. V gave up 5 bases and J gave up 1 base, with 11 bases separating them. Germline-derived CDR1 and CDR2 are MDHEN and SYDVKM. The CDR3 spells CASSGGGKNTEAFF. The CDR3 DNA follows: TGTGCCAGCAGTGGGGGGGGAAAGAACACTGAAGCTTTCTTT.

V gene TRBV19 combines with J gene TRBJ1-5; D gene uncertain. The V end was cut by 4 bases, the J end by 9 bases, with 10 bases between. Germline V gives CDR1 LNHDA, CDR2 SQIVND (reference sequence). The CDR3 extends over 12 amino acids. CDR3 sequence reads: CASSTNPGPQHF. As DNA, the CDR3 is TGTGCCAGTAGTACGAACCCCGGGCCCCAGCATTTT.

This clone was seen just once. This sample also contains other DNA sequences that code for the same CDR3. The V gene is TRBV4-3, the J gene TRBJ1-5; D ambiguous. The CDR3 is made up of 15 amino acids. Trimming shortened V by 4 bases and J by 0 bases, and 10 bases separated the two germline ends. The V gene's germline CDR1 is LGHNA and CDR2 YSLEER. The CDR3 DNA is TGCGCCAGCAGCCCAGACCGATATAGCAATCAGCCCCAGCATTTT. This sequence encodes CASSPDRYSNQPQHF.

This chain joins TRBV10-3 and TRBJ1-4, with D possibly being TRBD1 (5 bases). Germline V gene sequence: CDR1 ENHRY, CDR2 SYGVKD. Trimming removed 3 bases from V and 0 bases from J, with 11 bases in between. This CDR3 has 16 amino acids. In DNA, the CDR3 is TGTGCCATCAGTGACTTGGGGCCGTCAACTAATGAAAAACTGTTTTTT. It codes for CAISDLGPSTNEKLFF.

The rearrangement links TRBV27 to TRBJ2-7, with D perhaps TRBD1 (5 bases). CDR3 length equals 14 residues. Trimming pared 4 bases from V and 0 bases from J, leaving 10 bases between. From germline, CDR1 is MNHEY and CDR2 SMNVEV (reference sequence). CDR3 protein: CASSWTPSSYEQYF. The CDR3 region has the DNA TGTGCCAGCAGTTGGACACCGAGCTCCTACGAGCAGTACTTC.

The rearrangement uses TRBV6-5 and TRBJ1-2, with TRBD1 as a possible D gene (5 bases). This CDR3 is built from 14 residues. CDR1 and CDR2 (germline): MNHEY, SVGAGI. Trimming took 0 bases from V and 4 from J, leaving 9 bases between them. In DNA, the CDR3 is TGTGCCAGCAGTTACTCGACAGCACGCTATGGCTACACCTTC. Its translation is CASSYSTARYGYTF.

The J gene is TRBJ2-5, the V gene TRBV29-1; 9 bases are a match to TRBD2. Trimming at V came to 6 bases and at J to 2 bases, leaving 10 bases not matched to a gene. Germline V gene data show CDR1 as SQVTM and CDR2 as ANQGSEA. The CDR3 consists of 15 residues. CDR3 residues: CSVAPRSGGQETQYF. The CDR3 coding sequence is TGCAGCGTAGCCCCTCGGAGCGGGGGGCAAGAGACCCAGTACTTC.